Presented here are 24 T cell receptor beta chains from one specimen sequenced in a study of blood T cells in healthy people across ages. Then a second PCR, running roughly 7 to 11 cycles, was carried out with a sample-barcoded 5' primer and a J-beta primer mix. TCRdb re-called the 5' RACE reads with MiXCR, one entry per CDR3 protein. The profile shows about 1.1 million distinct CDR3 sequences, more than 30% of them singletons. Sequencing was carried out using blood. The receptors come from a man aged 18 to 29 in good health.

V and J are TRBV20-1 and TRBJ1-2; D remains ambiguous. V lost 4 bases and J lost 5, with 11 bases in between. Germline lookup yields CDR1 DFQATT and CDR2 SNEGSKA (reference sequence). The CDR3 contains 12 residues. CDR3 loop: CSATDGPYGYTF. CDR3 DNA sequence: TGCAGTGCTACGGACGGCCCTTATGGCTACACCTTC.

The chain combines TRBV6-6 with TRBJ2-2; D call uncertain. V gave up 5 bases and J gave up 3 bases, with 7 bases separating them. The CDR3 is made up of 13 amino acids. The germline gives CDR1 MNHNY, CDR2 SVGAGI (reference sequence). The CDR3 DNA is TGTGCCAGCAGTCCCCCCGACACCGGGGAGCTGTTTTTT. Its protein product is CASSPPDTGELFF.

In the case of this clonotype: One end of the junction does not line up with germline, which may come from a read error. This sequence joins TRBV7-8 and TRBJ2-3; D remains unclear. The CDR3 has 14 residues. Germline V gene sequence: CDR1 SGHVS, CDR2 FQNEAQ. The CDR3 DNA reads as TGTGCCAGCAGCCGACGAGGTAGCACAGATACGCTGTATTTT. It is translated as CASSRRGSTDTLYF.

In this sample, this clonotype turned up a few times. The V call is TRBV5-1, the J call TRBJ2-3; 7 bases map to TRBD2. Germline V gives CDR1 SGHRS, CDR2 YFSETQ. The CDR3 loop spans 17 amino acids. V gave up 0 bases and J gave up 4 bases; unmatched junction bases: 11. The CDR3 DNA follows: TGCGCCAGCAGCTTGGCCCGAGGACTAGAGTTCCCAGATACGCAGTATTTT. Its translation is CASSLARGLEFPDTQYF.

This clonotype was detected only once. This chain joins TRBV20-1 and TRBJ1-1, with D possibly being TRBD1 (5 bases). The CDR3 is 14 amino acids. V lost 4 bases to trimming and J lost 1 base, with 13 bases between them. The germline V gene encodes CDR1 DFQATT and CDR2 SNEGSKA (reference sequence). CDR3 nucleotide sequence: TGCAGTGCTACGCAGGGCGGGGGGAACACTGAAGCTTTCTTT. This translates into CSATQGGGNTEAFF.

The genes are TRBV4-2 and TRBJ1-4, with unresolved D. Germline CDR1 is LGHNA and CDR2 is YNFKEQ. V lost 0 bases and J 3 bases, leaving 11 bases between the germline ends. The CDR3 loop spans 16 amino acids. This CDR3 is CASSQEGWGANEKLFF. CDR3 DNA: TGTGCCAGCAGCCAAGAGGGCTGGGGAGCTAATGAAAAACTGTTTTTT.

This sequence joins TRBV4-2 and TRBJ1-5; TRBD1 is a possible D gene (5 bases). V dropped 2 bases and J dropped 2 bases, with 10 bases sitting between them. CDR1 is LGHNA, CDR2 YNFKEQ, per germline. CDR3 length equals 15 residues. The chain's CDR3 is CASSQWDGRNQPQHF. CDR3 DNA: TGTGCCAGCAGCCAATGGGACGGACGCAATCAGCCCCAGCATTTT.

This clonotype was seen a few times. The chain combines TRBV5-1 with TRBJ2-3; the D is unclear. The germline V gene encodes CDR1 SGHRS and CDR2 YFSETQ. Trimming cost V 4 bases and J 0 bases, with 18 bases left between them. CDR3 length equals 17 residues. CDR3 in amino acids: CASSTTSRVTSTDTQYF. CDR3 sequence (DNA): TGCGCCAGCAGCACCACCTCAAGGGTAACTAGCACAGATACGCAGTATTTT.

The V gene is TRBV10-3, the J gene TRBJ2-2, with no clear D. The CDR3 spans 13 residues. Germline V gene data show CDR1 as ENHRY and CDR2 as SYGVKD. V lost 0 bases and J lost 6, with 5 bases in between. As DNA, the CDR3 is TGTGCCATCAGTGAGTCACAAGCCGGGGAGCTGTTTTTT. It specifies CAISESQAGELFF.

The gene calls are TRBV5-1 and TRBJ1-6, with D possibly matching TRBD1 (5 bases). Germline V gives CDR1 SGHRS, CDR2 YFSETQ. V was cut by 0 bases and J by 4 bases, with 11 bases left in between. The CDR3 totals 16 residues. The CDR3 protein is CASSLVQGRYNSPLHF. The CDR3 DNA sequence: TGCGCCAGCAGCTTGGTCCAGGGAAGGTATAATTCACCCCTCCACTTT.

This clonotype has a handful of counts. DNA of the CDR3: TGTGCCAGCAGCGCAACCGGGACAGGGAATTACAATGAGCAGTTCTTC. Protein product: CASSATGTGNYNEQFF. V and J are TRBV9 and TRBJ2-1; the match to TRBD1 covers 9 bases. V shed 3 bases, J shed 4 bases, and the junction held 8 bases outside the gene matches. The CDR3 length is 16 residues. The germline V gene has CDR1 SGDLS and CDR2 YYNGEE.

Many counts were recorded for this clonotype. The chain couples TRBV20-1 to TRBJ1-1; tentative D call: TRBD1 (6 bases). Trimming removed 2 bases from V and 1 base from J, with 14 bases in between. The CDR3 sequence is 15 residues long. Germline values: CDR1 DFQATT, CDR2 SNEGSKA (reference sequence). The CDR3 protein is CSARMHRTENTEAFF. CDR3 nucleotides: TGCAGTGCTAGAATGCATCGGACAGAGAACACTGAAGCTTTCTTT.

The table lists this clonotype with a few counts. The gene calls are TRBV6-1 and TRBJ2-1; TRBD1 agrees at 9 bases. Germline V gene sequence: CDR1 MNHNS, CDR2 SASEGT. The CDR3 loop spans 18 amino acids. V lost 6 bases, J lost 3 bases, and 15 bases stayed unmatched. DNA for the CDR3: TGTGCCAGCAGGAAACACCCAAGGACAGGGGTCTTCTACAATGAGCAGTTCTTC. This codes for CASRKHPRTGVFYNEQFF.

The chain is built from TRBV7-9 and TRBJ2-1; 7 bases fit TRBD1. This CDR3 region has 14 residues. Germline-derived CDR1 and CDR2 are SEHNR and FQNEAQ (reference sequence). V was clipped by 5 bases and J by 6 bases; unmatched bases: 7. The CDR3 sequence: CASSMTGSSNEQFF. The CDR3 DNA follows: TGTGCCAGCAGCATGACAGGGAGTAGCAATGAGCAGTTCTTC.

J is TRBJ1-2 and V is TRBV20-1; tentatively, D is TRBD1 (5 bases). The CDR3 loop spans 12 amino acids. The germline CDR1 and CDR2 sequences are DFQATT and SNEGSKA (reference sequence). The CDR3 DNA reads TGCTCAGCCCGGGACGGTATTGATGGCTACACCTTC. Translating it yields CSARDGIDGYTF.

The V call is TRBV12-3 or TRBV12-4, the J call TRBJ2-1; either TRBD1 or TRBD2 may fit D (5 bases each). Deletions cut 4 bases from V and 1 base from J, with 17 bases between. The CDR3 runs to 17 residues. The chain's CDR3 is CASSSSTGTLSYNEQFF. The CDR3 DNA reads TGTGCCAGCAGTTCATCCACCGGGACCTTATCCTACAATGAGCAGTTCTTC.

This chain uses TRBV7-2 with TRBJ1-4; D remains unclear. This CDR3 comprises 15 residues. Germline V lookup: CDR1 SGHTA, CDR2 FQGNSA. With 1 base removed from V and 0 bases from J, the gap between germline ends came to 6 bases. The CDR3 region is CASSLEIATNEKLFF. As DNA, the CDR3 is TGTGCCAGCAGCTTAGAGATAGCAACTAATGAAAAACTGTTTTTT.

With regard to this clonotype: A junction end diverges from the germline sequence, so it may reflect a read error. The J gene is TRBJ2-2, the V gene TRBV5-1; tentatively, D is TRBD2 (5 bases). Germline loops: CDR1 SGHRS, CDR2 YFSETQ. This CDR3 is 13 amino acids long. The CDR3 nucleotides read TGCACCAGCAGCTGGGAGTACACCGGGGAGCTGTTTTTT. It encodes CTSSWEYTGELFF.

The chain uses TRBV7-2 and TRBJ2-1, with a weak D call TRBD2 (7 bases). V lost 4 bases to trimming and J lost 9 bases, with 13 bases between them. CDR1 is SGHTA and CDR2 is FQGNSA in the germline V gene. The CDR3 contains 13 residues. The CDR3 DNA is TGTGCCAGCAGCTGGGGGGGCGGGACTGAGCAGTTCTTC. Translation gives CASSWGGGTEQFF.

This clonotype was seen only a few times. The gene calls are TRBV27 and TRBJ2-3; D might be TRBD1 or TRBD2, each matching 5 bases. Germline values: CDR1 MNHEY, CDR2 SMNVEV (reference sequence). Trimming left V 1 base short and J 0 bases short, with 14 bases between. The CDR3 contains 17 residues. CDR3 region: CASSLFGTVLSTDTQYF. For the CDR3, the DNA is TGTGCCAGCAGTTTATTCGGGACGGTACTTAGCACAGATACGCAGTATTTT.

V is TRBV29-1 and J is TRBJ1-5; no reliable D call. Looked up from germline, CDR1 is SQVTM and CDR2 is ANQGSEA. The CDR3 runs to 11 residues. V lost 7 bases and J 4 bases, leaving 8 bases between the germline ends. The DNA for the CDR3 is TGCAGCGGGCCTGGTAATCAGCCCCAGCATTTT. Encoded protein: CSGPGNQPQHF.

This chain joins TRBV4-2 and TRBJ1-2, with D possibly being TRBD1 (6 bases). Germline-derived CDR1 and CDR2 are LGHNA and YNFKEQ. The CDR3 runs to 13 residues. Trimming shortened V by 0 bases and J by 12 bases, and 14 bases separated the two germline ends. The chain's CDR3 is CASSQEGGKVHTF. DNA for the CDR3: TGTGCCAGCAGCCAAGAGGGGGGCAAGGTCCACACCTTC.

This clonotype was seen more than once but under ten times. The chain couples TRBV12-3 or TRBV12-4 to TRBJ2-7; D is perhaps TRBD1 (6 bases). The V end was cut by 2 bases, the J end by 0 bases, with 14 bases between. There are 16 residues in the CDR3. Here the CDR3 reads CASSLMGRGRSYEQYF. The CDR3 nucleotides are TGTGCCAGCAGTTTAATGGGCAGGGGACGCTCCTACGAGCAGTACTTC.

The chain employs TRBV11-2 and TRBJ2-5; the D gene is possibly TRBD2 (5 bases). Germline V gene data show CDR1 as SGHAT and CDR2 as FQNNGV. V lost 0 bases, J lost 4 bases, and 12 bases lay in between. CDR3 length equals 15 residues. The CDR3, as DNA: TGTGCCAGCAGCTTAGAGTTTCCGGGGTTAGAGACCCAGTACTTC. Its protein is CASSLEFPGLETQYF.